This TCR beta chain was recorded in a study of tumor-infiltrating lymphocytes in localized non-small cell lung cancer (dated by TCRdb to about 2021). Study-wide context: Patients whose samples were collected after neoadjuvant chemotherapy, as well as both smokers and never-smokers and several histologies, were included in the cohort. Resected tumor tissue and uninvolved lung tissue described as non-adjacent to the tumor were contributed by each patient, with both tissues obtained from the same patient. The overall ICON cohort was composed of around 150 surgical patients with localized non-small cell lung cancer whose tumors were resected. A total of about 55 patients were part of the paired comparison of immunoSEQ T-cell fraction between tumor and uninvolved lung. Flow cytometry, multiplex immunofluorescence, RNA-seq, exome sequencing and proteomics were applied to the same patients as TCR sequencing, which was one of several integrated assays.

About this clone: No antigen is known for it. No much larger clone is present one base from it, and per-base qualities are unavailable.

The T-cell fraction in tumor and uninvolved lung tissue was provided by TCR sequencing with the immunoSEQ assay. As for how the authors treated the data: For survival analysis, patients were divided into high (upper tertile) and low (lower two tertiles) T-cell fraction groups, which were compared by log-rank test. A signed-rank test was used to test paired tumor versus uninvolved lung differences in T-cell fraction. As stored in TCRdb, this immuneACCESS dataset retains in-frame rearrangements with V and J assigned. A fraction of the clones does not appear; measured against another copy, unresolved V genes explain less than half of the discrepancy, and the remainder lacks a known reason. That table is the source of V, J and clone size, and D and trimming were worked out from the DNA. The sample includes more than 9,500 clones, with about 78% observed a single time. Approximately 4.2% of the sample lies in the top ten.

Enrollment in ICON was initiated in the first half of 2016, and the last patient was enrolled in September 2018. A subcohort of around 77 patients provided fresh tumor and matched uninvolved tissue for in-depth immune analyses, with TCR sequencing among those analyses. No cell sorting was done, and TCR sequencing was instead run on DNA isolated from bulk tissue. Including cysteine and phenylalanine, the CDR3 has 15 amino acids. Of the read, only the CDR3 DNA is kept; its 45 bases are in frame from base 1. Taken from the germline V gene, the CDR1 and CDR2 loops are ENHRY and SYGVKD. The trim is 4 bases for V and 5 bases for J, with a gap of 17 bases between the germline ends. On the study overall, not on this receptor specifically: TCRbeta sequencing supported higher T cell infiltration in tumors than in uninvolved lung tissue, consistent with immunofluorescence CD3 counts. Because different assays used different pieces of the same tissue, technical variation could not be distinguished from intratumor heterogeneity. Tumor T-cell fraction from TCR sequencing was not associated with recurrence-free survival (p = 0.61). No difference in TCR-derived T-cell fraction was observed between the flow cytometry-defined immunotypes IM1 (good prognosis) and IM2 (poor prognosis). Assay coverage differed among patients according to how much tissue was available, so only a subset of the cohort had TCR sequencing.

Sequencing used lung tumor tissue. This TCR was recovered from a human donor with non-small cell lung cancer. The sequence is built from TRBV10-3 and TRBJ2-5; a tentative D call is TRBD1 (5 bases match). The DNA sequence follows: TGTGCCATCAGTGCGAAGGGGCGCATGGCCGAGACCCAGTACTTC. This sequence encodes CAISAKGRMAETQYF.